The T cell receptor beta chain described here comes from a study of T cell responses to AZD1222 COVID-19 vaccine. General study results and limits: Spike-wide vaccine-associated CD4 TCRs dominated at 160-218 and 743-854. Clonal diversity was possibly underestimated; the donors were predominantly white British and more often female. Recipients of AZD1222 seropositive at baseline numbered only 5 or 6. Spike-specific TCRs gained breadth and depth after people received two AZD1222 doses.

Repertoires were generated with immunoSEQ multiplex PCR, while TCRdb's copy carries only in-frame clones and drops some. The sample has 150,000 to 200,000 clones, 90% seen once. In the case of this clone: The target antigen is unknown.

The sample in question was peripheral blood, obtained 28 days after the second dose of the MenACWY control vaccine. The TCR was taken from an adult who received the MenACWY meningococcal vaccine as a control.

The CDR3 loop is CASSESSTGTQPYEQYF. In DNA, the CDR3 is TGCGCCAGCAGTGAGTCAAGTACCGGGACCCAACCCTACGAGCAGTACTTC. This chain joins TRBV10-1 and TRBJ2-7, with D perhaps TRBD1 or TRBD2 (5 bases each). V was pared by 0 bases and J by 2 bases, with 17 bases between. Germline V gene data show CDR1 as WNHNN and CDR2 as SYGVQD (reference sequence). The CDR3 is made up of 17 amino acids.